The clone carrying this TCR beta chain was detected a few times. Its antigen remains unknown. This sample was taken from a study of blood T cells in healthy people across ages. Study-wide points: Getting older went along with TCR beta diversity per million T cells dropping roughly linearly.

Alongside a J-beta primer mix, a sample-barcoded 5' primer served in a second PCR lasting about 7 to 11 cycles. From the 5' RACE reads, TCRdb called clonotypes with MiXCR, one entry per CDR3 protein. Counted here are more than 650,000 distinct CDR3 sequences, 25% to 30% occurring once; the ten biggest clones make up 2.5% to 3.5%. The ends were cut back, 2 bases at V and 0 bases at J, with 10 bases in the middle. The CDR3 spans 15 residues. The sample also formed part of further work on T cells of mothers and their children. That source adds: Persistent microchimeric T cell clones were sought, and none were detected.

Sequenced sample: blood. This chain uses TRBV12-3 or TRBV12-4 with TRBJ1-1; possibly TRBD1 for D (5 bases). This sequence was found in a boy between 10 and 17 years old in good health. The CDR3 protein is CASSLMAGMNTEAFF. DNA of the CDR3: TGTGCCAGCAGTTTAATGGCAGGGATGAACACTGAAGCTTTCTTT.